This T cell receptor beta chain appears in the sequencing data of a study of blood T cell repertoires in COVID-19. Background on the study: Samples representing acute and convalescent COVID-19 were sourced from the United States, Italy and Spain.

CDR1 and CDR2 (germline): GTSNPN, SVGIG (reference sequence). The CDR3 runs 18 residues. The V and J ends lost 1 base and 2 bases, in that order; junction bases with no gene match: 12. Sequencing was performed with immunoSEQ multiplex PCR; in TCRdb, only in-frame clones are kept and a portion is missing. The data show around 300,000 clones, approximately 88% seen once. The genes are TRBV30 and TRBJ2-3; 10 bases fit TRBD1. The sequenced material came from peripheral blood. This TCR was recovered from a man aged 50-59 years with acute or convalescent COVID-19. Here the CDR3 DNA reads TGTGCCTGGAGTGCCTTCGGGGCGGGACAGGGGTACACAGATACGCAGTATTTT. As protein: CAWSAFGAGQGYTDTQYF.